Listed here are 10 T cell receptor beta chains from one sample, sequenced in a study of T-cell reconstitution after alpha-beta-depleted transplantation in children. This sample's TCRbeta library carried unique molecular identifier barcodes. TCRdb re-called the PCR reads with MiXCR, one entry per CDR3 protein. The sample lists approximately 340,000 distinct CDR3 sequences; about a tenth were seen once. This specimen was PBMCs from the stem cell graft donor, taken from the stem cell graft. All receptors derive from a human donor who donated a stem cell graft to a child with acute lymphoblastic leukemia.

The chain joins TRBV18 to TRBJ2-5; D perhaps matches TRBD2 (5 bases). From germline, CDR1 is KGHSH and CDR2 LQKENI. The CDR3 is made up of 13 amino acids. V dropped 6 bases and J dropped 4 bases, with 12 bases sitting between them. CDR3 protein: CASSGLSGETQYF. CDR3 nucleotide sequence: TGTGCCAGCTCCGGCCTCAGCGGAGAGACCCAGTACTTC.

The CDR3 sequence is CSARDRSRDLDTQYF. The CDR3 coding sequence is TGCAGTGCTAGAGATCGGTCGCGGGATTTGGATACGCAGTATTTT. The chain is built from TRBV20-1 and TRBJ2-3; D possibly corresponds to TRBD2 (6 bases). Germline CDR1 and CDR2: DFQATT and SNEGSKA (reference sequence). Trimming took off 0 bases at V and 6 bases at J, with 16 bases between the two ends. The CDR3 runs 15 residues.

This chain links TRBV7-8 with TRBJ2-7; unclear D gene. Germline V gene lookup returns CDR1 SGHVS and CDR2 FQNEAQ. The ends were cut back, 4 bases at V and 2 bases at J, with 12 bases in the middle. The CDR3 spans 14 residues. CDR3: CASSSREFTYEQYF. The CDR3 DNA reads as TGTGCCAGCAGCTCCCGTGAGTTCACCTACGAGCAGTACTTC.

This clonotype was observed a handful of times. V usage is TRBV7-2 and J usage is TRBJ2-4; a weak D match, TRBD2 (5 bases). The germline gives CDR1 SGHTA, CDR2 FQGNSA. The CDR3 totals 17 residues. Deletions cut 1 base from V and 0 bases from J, with 13 bases between. The DNA of the CDR3 is TGTGCCAGCAGCTTAGTTTCCGCGGGTAGAGCCAAAAACATTCAGTACTTC. It translates to CASSLVSAGRAKNIQYF.

The V gene is TRBV20-1, the J gene TRBJ2-3, with 14 nucleotides matching TRBD2. Germline V gene sequence: CDR1 DFQATT, CDR2 SNEGSKA (reference sequence). J gave up 1 base and V 5 bases, and 8 bases lay outside the gene matches. The CDR3 runs to 17 residues. The CDR3 nucleotides are TGCAGTGCTCCCGGGACTAGCGGGAGAAGGGGCACAGATACGCAGTATTTT. Protein sequence: CSAPGTSGRRGTDTQYF.

This clonotype has more than one count but fewer than ten. The rearrangement joins TRBV14 to TRBJ2-3; D unclear. This CDR3 has 16 residues. From germline, CDR1 is SGHDN and CDR2 FVKESK. Trimming removed 3 bases at V and 1 base at J, with 14 bases between. CDR3 DNA: TGTGCCAGCAGCCACATCGACCTCTTCGGCACAGATACGCAGTATTTT. This codes for CASSHIDLFGTDTQYF.

This clonotype showed up just a few times. The V and J genes are TRBV2 and TRBJ2-7; 10 bases line up with TRBD1. The CDR3 length is 16 residues. Trimming removed 5 bases from V and 2 bases from J; junction bases left unmatched: 9. Per germline, CDR1 SNHLY and CDR2 FYNNEI. The CDR3 reads CASSPPSGQGAYEQYF. The CDR3 DNA sequence: TGTGCCAGCAGTCCCCCGTCTGGACAGGGGGCCTACGAGCAGTACTTC.

Only a few counts were recorded for this clonotype. The rearrangement links TRBV27 to TRBJ2-3; 7 bases are a match to TRBD1. J gave up 2 bases and V 0 bases, and 8 bases lay outside the gene matches. Germline-derived CDR1 and CDR2 are MNHEY and SMNVEV (reference sequence). This CDR3 has 17 residues. CDR3 bases: TGTGCCAGCAGTTTATCACCCAGACAGGGACCCACAGATACGCAGTATTTT. Its translation is CASSLSPRQGPTDTQYF.

There are a few counts of this clonotype. The genes are TRBV9 and TRBJ2-1; D gene ambiguous. CDR3 length: 14 residues. The V end lost 1 base, the J end lost 5 bases, and 10 bases lay between the germline ends. From germline, CDR1 is SGDLS and CDR2 YYNGEE. DNA for the CDR3: TGTGCCAGCAGCGTACTGTCAGCTGACAATGAGCAGTTCTTC. It translates to CASSVLSADNEQFF.

In this sample, this clonotype turned up many times. This sequence joins TRBV29-1 and TRBJ2-1, with 10 bases that match TRBD2. The CDR3 runs to 14 residues. Germline trimming cut 2 bases from V and 7 bases from J; bases unmatched to any gene: 5. Per germline, CDR1 SQVTM and CDR2 ANQGSEA. In DNA form, the CDR3 reads TGCAGCGTTGAACCTAGCGGGAGTTTGAATGAGCAGTTCTTC. Protein: CSVEPSGSLNEQFF.